One TCR beta chain is described in this entry. Across about two dozen US areas, participants ranged in age from 18 to 89 years. Categorization into cohorts depended on clinical history that participants reported. Clones were sequenced by immunoSEQ multiplex PCR, and TCRdb holds only the in-frame ones, with some missing. The sample lists fewer than 400,000 clones, roughly 89% occurring once. The source of the sample is a study of blood T cell repertoires in COVID-19. Study-level information: PBMCs, B-cell-depleted T cells, or T cells were the source of the cDNA or gDNA that made up the material.

With 8 bases removed from V and 4 bases from J, the gap between germline ends came to 15 bases. Germline V gives CDR1 MNHEY, CDR2 SMNVEV (reference sequence). CDR3 size: 15 residues. This rearrangement joins TRBV27 to TRBJ1-6, with TRBD1 as a possible D gene (5 bases). Input material: PBMCs or T cells enriched from blood (not recorded which). The receptor comes from a woman younger than 45 who had recovered from COVID-19. DNA for the CDR3: TGTGCCAGCGGGATCAGGGTGGGGTATAATTCACCCCTCCACTTT. This encodes CASGIRVGYNSPLHF.